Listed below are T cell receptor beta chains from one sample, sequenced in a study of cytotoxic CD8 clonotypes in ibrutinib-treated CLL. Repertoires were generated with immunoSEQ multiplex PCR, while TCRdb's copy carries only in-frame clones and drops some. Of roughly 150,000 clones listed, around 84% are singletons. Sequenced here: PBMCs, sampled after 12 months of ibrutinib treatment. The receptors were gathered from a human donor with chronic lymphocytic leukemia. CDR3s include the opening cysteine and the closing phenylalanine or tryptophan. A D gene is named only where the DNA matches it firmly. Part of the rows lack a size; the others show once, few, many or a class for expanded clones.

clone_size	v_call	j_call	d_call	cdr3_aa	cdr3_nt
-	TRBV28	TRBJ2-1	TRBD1	CASSLSPGQGRNEQFF	TGTGCCAGCAGTTTATCCCCGGGACAGGGGAGGAATGAGCAGTTCTTC
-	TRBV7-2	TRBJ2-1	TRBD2	CASIKGTTSAVNEQFF	TGTGCCAGCATCAAAGGGACTACCAGCGCCGTCAATGAGCAGTTCTTC
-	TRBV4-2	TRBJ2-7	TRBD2	CASSQALAGLKYEQYF	TGTGCCAGCAGCCAAGCACTAGCGGGGCTTAAGTACGAGCAGTACTTC
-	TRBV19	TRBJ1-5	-	CASDRTGGAQPQHF	TGTGCCAGTGACCGAACGGGTGGAGCTCAGCCCCAGCATTTT
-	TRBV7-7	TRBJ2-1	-	CASSLDARYEQFF	TGTGCCAGCAGCTTAGATGCTCGTTATGAGCAGTTCTTC
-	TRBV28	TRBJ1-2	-	CASSPTAYYGYTF	TGTGCCAGCAGTCCGACAGCCTACTATGGCTACACCTTC
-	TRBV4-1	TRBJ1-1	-	CASSHRRGTLSGAEAFF	TGCGCCAGCAGCCACCGACGGGGTACGTTATCCGGCGCTGAAGCTTTCTTT
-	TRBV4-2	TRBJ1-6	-	CASSFEGGNSPLHF	TGTGCCAGCAGCTTTGAGGGGGGTAATTCACCCCTCCACTTT
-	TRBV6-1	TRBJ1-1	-	CATTRGDEAFF	TGTGCCACCACTAGGGGGGATGAAGCTTTCTTT
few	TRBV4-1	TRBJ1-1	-	CASSQITLMAGRRMAEAFF	TGCGCCAGCAGCCAAATTACGCTGATGGCGGGACGGCGTATGGCTGAAGCTTTCTTT
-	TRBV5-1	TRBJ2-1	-	CASSSDREPFF	TGCGCCAGCAGCTCCGACAGAGAGCCGTTCTTC
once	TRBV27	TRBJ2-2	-	CASSFSPGHNDSGELFF	TGTGCCAGCAGTTTCAGCCCGGGACACAATGATAGCGGGGAGCTGTTTTTT
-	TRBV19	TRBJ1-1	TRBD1	CASSARRRGPDLEAFF	TGTGCCAGTAGTGCCCGGCGGAGGGGGCCAGACCTAGAAGCTTTCTTT
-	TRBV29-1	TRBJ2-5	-	CSVEEGVDRGIRQETQYF	TGCAGCGTTGAAGAGGGGGTCGACAGAGGGATACGTCAAGAGACCCAGTACTTC
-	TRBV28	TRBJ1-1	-	CASSLRGHTEAFF	TGTGCCAGCAGTTTAAGAGGGCACACTGAAGCTTTCTTT
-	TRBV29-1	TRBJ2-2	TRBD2	CSVTSGGALGELFF	TGCAGCGTTACAAGCGGGGGGGCCCTCGGGGAGCTGTTTTTT
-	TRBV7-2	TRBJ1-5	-	CASSPLGSGAQPQHF	TGTGCCAGCAGCCCACTAGGTTCGGGAGCTCAGCCCCAGCATTTT
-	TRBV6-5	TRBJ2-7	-	CASGNTGEQYF	TGTGCCAGCGGAAACACGGGGGAGCAGTACTTC
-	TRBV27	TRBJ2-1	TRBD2	CASSGRLAGYNEQFF	TGTGCCAGCAGTGGGCGACTAGCGGGCTACAATGAGCAGTTCTTC
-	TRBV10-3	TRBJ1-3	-	CAISERAASSGNTIYF	TGTGCCATCAGTGAGAGAGCCGCTAGCTCTGGAAACACCATATATTTT
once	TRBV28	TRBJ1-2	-	CASSRQPHGYTF	TGTGCCAGCAGTCGACAGCCCCATGGCTACACCTTC
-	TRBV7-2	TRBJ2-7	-	CASSLEQAGYEQYF	TGTGCCAGCAGCTTAGAACAGGCTGGGTACGAGCAGTACTTC
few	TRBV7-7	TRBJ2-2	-	CAVPRGRRAGELFF	TGTGCCGTGCCCAGGGGGAGGCGAGCCGGGGAGCTGTTTTTT
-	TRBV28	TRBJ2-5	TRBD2	CASSFSLADQETQYF	TGTGCCAGCAGTTTCTCCCTAGCGGACCAAGAGACCCAGTACTTC
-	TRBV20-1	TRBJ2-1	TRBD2	CSASLTGGGFF	TGCAGTGCTAGCCTCACGGGGGGAGGGTTCTTC
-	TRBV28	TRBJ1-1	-	CASSPPGGVNTEAFF	TGTGCCAGCAGTCCACCCGGGGGGGTGAACACTGAAGCTTTCTTT
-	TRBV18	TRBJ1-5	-	CASSPGLNQPQHF	TGTGCCAGCTCACCAGGGCTGAATCAGCCCCAGCATTTT
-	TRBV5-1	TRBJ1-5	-	CASSPEGQGSNQPQHF	TGCGCCAGCAGCCCCGAGGGGCAGGGTAGCAATCAGCCCCAGCATTTT
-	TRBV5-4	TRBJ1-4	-	CASSLGGAANEKLFF	TGTGCCAGCAGCTTGGGAGGGGCGGCTAATGAAAAACTGTTTTTT
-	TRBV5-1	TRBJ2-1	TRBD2	CASSVTSGGYNEQFF	TGCGCCAGCAGCGTGACTAGCGGGGGCTACAATGAGCAGTTCTTC
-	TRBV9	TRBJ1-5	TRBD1	CASSGQGASQPQHF	TGTGCCAGCAGCGGACAGGGGGCTAGTCAGCCCCAGCATTTT
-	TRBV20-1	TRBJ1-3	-	CSATAGNTIYF	TGCAGTGCTACGGCTGGAAACACCATATATTTT
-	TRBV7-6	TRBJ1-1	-	CASSLEGHRPAEAFF	TGTGCCAGCAGCTTAGAGGGCCATCGCCCCGCTGAAGCTTTCTTT
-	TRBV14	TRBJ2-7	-	CASSQEWQGNHEQYF	TGTGCCAGCAGCCAAGAATGGCAGGGGAACCACGAGCAGTACTTC
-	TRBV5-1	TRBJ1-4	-	CASSLMGATNEKLFF	TGCGCCAGCAGCTTGATGGGTGCAACTAATGAAAAACTGTTTTTT
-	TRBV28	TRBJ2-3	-	CASSPRRDPLTQYF	TGTGCCAGCAGTCCGCGTCGGGATCCTTTGACGCAGTATTTT
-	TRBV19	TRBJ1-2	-	CASSISSGSYGYTF	TGTGCCAGTAGTATTTCCTCAGGGTCCTATGGCTACACCTTC
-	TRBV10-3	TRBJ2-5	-	CAISVRGLGETQYF	TGTGCCATCAGTGTTCGTGGGTTGGGGGAGACCCAGTACTTC
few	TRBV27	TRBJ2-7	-	CASSGGPGDKAYEQYF	TGTGCCAGCAGTGGCGGCCCCGGAGATAAAGCTTACGAGCAGTACTTC
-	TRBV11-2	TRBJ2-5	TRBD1	CASSLVGQGAGTQYF	TGTGCCAGCAGCTTAGTGGGACAGGGGGCCGGGACCCAGTACTTC
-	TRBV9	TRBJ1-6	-	CASSAGEDSPLHF	TGTGCCAGCAGCGCCGGGGAGGATTCACCCCTCCACTTT
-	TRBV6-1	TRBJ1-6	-	CASSAQKERLNSPLHF	TGTGCCAGCAGTGCCCAAAAGGAGCGGTTGAATTCACCCCTCCACTTT
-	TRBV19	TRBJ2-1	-	CASSHLWQLFYNEQFF	TGTGCCAGTAGTCACCTATGGCAGCTTTTCTACAATGAGCAGTTCTTC
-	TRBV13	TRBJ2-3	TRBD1	CASALRTGVTDTQYF	TGTGCCAGCGCCCTGAGGACAGGGGTGACAGATACGCAGTATTTT
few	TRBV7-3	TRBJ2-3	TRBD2	CASGTSGGTFTDTQYF	TGTGCCAGCGGGACTAGCGGGGGGACCTTCACAGATACGCAGTATTTT
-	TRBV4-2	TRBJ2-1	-	CASSQQEMAEQFF	TGTGCCAGCAGCCAACAAGAGATGGCTGAGCAGTTCTTC
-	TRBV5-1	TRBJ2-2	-	CASTGMHTGELFF	TGCGCCAGCACCGGGATGCACACCGGGGAGCTGTTTTTT
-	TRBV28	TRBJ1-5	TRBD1	CASSGTGKSNQPQHF	TGTGCCAGCAGCGGGACAGGAAAGAGCAATCAGCCCCAGCATTTT
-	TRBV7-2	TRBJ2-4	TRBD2	CASSVSGGNIQYF	TGTGCCAGCAGCGTTAGCGGGGGCAACATTCAGTACTTC
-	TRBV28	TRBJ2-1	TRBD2	CASSDLLAGGFEQFF	TGTGCCAGCAGTGACCTACTAGCGGGAGGGTTCGAGCAGTTCTTC
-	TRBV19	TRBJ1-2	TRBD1	CASSTSDRGRHGYTF	TGTGCCAGTAGTACCTCGGACAGGGGAAGGCATGGCTACACCTTC
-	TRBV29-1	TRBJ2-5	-	CSAGYQETQYF	TGCAGCGCGGGGTACCAAGAGACCCAGTACTTC
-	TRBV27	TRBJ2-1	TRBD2	CASSLGEAGGRVYEQFF	TGTGCCAGCAGTTTAGGGGAAGCGGGAGGCAGAGTCTATGAGCAGTTCTTC
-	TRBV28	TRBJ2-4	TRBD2	CASRGAGANIQYF	TGTGCCAGCAGGGGAGCGGGGGCGAACATTCAGTACTTC
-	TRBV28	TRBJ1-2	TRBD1	CASTTTGVYGYTF	TGTGCCAGCACCACCACAGGGGTATATGGCTACACCTTC
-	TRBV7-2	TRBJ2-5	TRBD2	CASSSGTSGRRGRETQYF	TGTGCCAGCAGCTCAGGGACTAGCGGGAGGAGGGGCCGAGAGACCCAGTACTTC
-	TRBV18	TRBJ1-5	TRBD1	CASSSGQGRQPQHF	TGTGCCAGCTCATCGGGACAGGGGAGGCAGCCCCAGCATTTT
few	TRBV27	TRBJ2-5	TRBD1	CASSPDRGQETQYF	TGTGCCAGCAGTCCTGACAGGGGTCAAGAGACCCAGTACTTC
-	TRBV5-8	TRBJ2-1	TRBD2	CASSLELAGYNEQFF	TGTGCCAGCAGCTTGGAACTAGCGGGGTACAATGAGCAGTTCTTC
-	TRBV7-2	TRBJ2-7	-	CASSLAVFRPYEQYF	TGTGCCAGCAGCTTAGCCGTCTTCCGGCCCTACGAGCAGTACTTC